The 14 T cell receptor beta chains given below trace back to one sample, sequenced in a study of cytomegalovirus exposure and HLA in healthy donors. The PCR used 60 Vbeta and 13 Jbeta primers. The data were produced by immunoSEQ multiplex PCR, yet TCRdb's version contains in-frame clones alone and is incomplete. The data contain some 110,000 clones, approximately 70% of them singletons. Sequenced material: PBMCs. The receptor source for this set is a man aged 25 to 45 in good health and CMV-seropositive.

The chain joins TRBV10-3 to TRBJ2-1; 7 bases match TRBD2. The junction had 10 bases not matched to a gene; V was cut back by 4 bases and J by 4 bases. The CDR3 contains 16 residues. Germline V gene data show CDR1 as ENHRY and CDR2 as SYGVKD. CDR3 DNA: TGTGCCATCAGTGTTTTGCCTAGCGGAGTTTACAATGAGCAGTTCTTC. Translating it yields CAISVLPSGVYNEQFF.

J is TRBJ2-1 and V is TRBV29-1; the D gene is possibly TRBD1 (5 bases). The CDR3 runs 14 residues. Trimming left V 4 bases short and J 15 bases short, with 25 bases between. Germline V lookup: CDR1 SQVTM, CDR2 ANQGSEA. For the CDR3, the DNA is TGCAGCGTTGGGGCGGTGGGGCGGTACGCGAGTACGTTCTTC. It translates to CSVGAVGRYASTFF.

The rearrangement links TRBV28 to TRBJ2-1; D not resolved. V was cut by 5 bases and J by 7 bases, with 6 bases left in between. Germline CDR1 MDHEN, CDR2 SYDVKM. This CDR3 spans 11 amino acids. This CDR3 is CASSLGNEQFF. In DNA form, the CDR3 reads TGTGCCAGCAGTCTCGGGAATGAGCAGTTCTTC.

This clone turned up a few times. The chain has TRBV2 and TRBJ1-6; D remains unclear. The CDR3 covers 15 residues. Trimming pared 1 base from V and 4 bases from J, leaving 8 bases between. Per germline, CDR1 SNHLY and CDR2 FYNNEI. The CDR3, as DNA: TGTGCCAGCAGTGAAGAAGCAGGTTATAATTCACCCCTCCACTTT. It is translated as CASSEEAGYNSPLHF.

This chain connects TRBV5-6 to TRBJ2-5, with 8 bases aligning to TRBD1. With V trimmed by 4 bases and J by 5 bases, 13 bases remained unmatched. The germline CDR1 and CDR2 sequences are SGHDT and YYEEEE. CDR3 length: 16 residues. CDR3 nucleotides: TGTGCCAGCAGCCTCTCCGGACAGGGTTGGGAGGAGACCCAGTACTTC. Translating gives CASSLSGQGWEETQYF.

This clone was counted a single time. The chain joins TRBV2 to TRBJ2-3; possible D gene TRBD2, 5 bases. This CDR3 region has 15 residues. Germline-derived CDR1 and CDR2 are SNHLY and FYNNEI. Trimming took 6 bases from V and 0 from J, leaving 13 bases between them. The CDR3 sequence: CASSERLASTDTQYF. CDR3 nucleotide sequence: TGTGCCAGCAGCGAAAGGCTAGCTAGCACAGATACGCAGTATTTT. The full variable domain, rest sourced from reference TRBV2 and TRBJ2-3, is EPEVTQTPSHQVTQMGQEVILRCVPISNHLYFYWYRQILGQKVEFLVSFYNNEISEKSEIFDDQFSVERPDGSNFTLKIRSTKLEDSAMYFCASSERLASTDTQYFGPGTRLTVL.

V usage is TRBV5-6 and J usage is TRBJ2-1; a weak D match, TRBD2 (7 bases). The CDR3 covers 15 residues. Germline-derived CDR1 and CDR2 are SGHDT and YYEEEE. Trimming took off 4 bases at V and 8 bases at J, with 19 bases between the two ends. CDR3 coding DNA: TGTGCCAGCAGCCGCCAGGCGGGGGCTCTGGATGAGCAGTTCTTC. It specifies CASSRQAGALDEQFF.

The chain joins TRBV30 to TRBJ2-7; D call uncertain. The CDR3 consists of 14 residues. In germline, CDR1 is GTSNPN, CDR2 SVGIG (reference sequence). The ends were cut back, 5 bases at V and 2 bases at J, with 16 bases in the middle. As DNA, the CDR3 is TGTGCCTGGGAGCCCCGCACAGCAACCTACGAGCAGTACTTC. It is translated as CAWEPRTATYEQYF.

This clone was seen a handful of times. This CDR3 reads CASATGGLTEAFF. As DNA, the CDR3 is TGTGCCAGTGCGACGGGGGGGCTTACTGAAGCTTTCTTT. The chain is built from TRBV19 and TRBJ1-1, with a weak D call TRBD1 (6 bases). CDR1 is LNHDA and CDR2 is SQIVND in the germline V gene (reference sequence). The CDR3 covers 13 residues. The V end lost 8 bases, the J end lost 5 bases, and 15 bases lay between the germline ends.

This clone turned up a few times. Other nucleotide sequences from this sample produce the same CDR3. The V and J genes are TRBV29-1 and TRBJ1-1, with TRBD1 identical over 7 bases. The CDR3 is 13 residues long. CDR1 is SQVTM, CDR2 ANQGSEA, per germline. The trim removed 5 bases at V and 0 bases at J, leaving 3 bases unmatched. CDR3 protein: CSVRTGLNTEAFF. Written as DNA, the CDR3 is TGCAGCGTTCGGACAGGTTTGAACACTGAAGCTTTCTTT.

V and J are TRBV2 and TRBJ1-1; D is perhaps TRBD1 (6 bases). V dropped 11 bases and J dropped 1 base, with 14 bases sitting between them. Germline loops: CDR1 SNHLY, CDR2 FYNNEI. The length of the CDR3 is 13 residues. CDR3 amino acids: CADELTGNTEAFF. CDR3 DNA sequence: TGTGCCGACGAACTGACAGGGAACACTGAAGCTTTCTTT.

This chain uses TRBV6-1 with TRBJ1-5; no definite D call. V gave up 2 bases and J gave up 1 base, with 15 bases separating them. CDR3 length: 17 amino acids. The germline V gene has CDR1 MNHNS and CDR2 SASEGT. The CDR3 is CASSERRLSESNQPQHF. The CDR3 coding sequence is TGTGCCAGCAGTGAAAGGCGGCTAAGTGAGAGCAATCAGCCCCAGCATTTT.

This clone was picked up a small number of times. The chain recombines TRBV7-2 with TRBJ1-5; a weak D match, TRBD1 (5 bases). The CDR3 runs 19 residues. V was pared by 1 base and J by 7 bases, with 26 bases between. Germline-derived CDR1 and CDR2 are SGHTA and FQGNSA. The CDR3 spells CASSLGLGARTPFHQPQHF. The CDR3 coding sequence is TGTGCCAGCAGCTTAGGATTAGGGGCCAGGACCCCCTTCCACCAGCCCCAGCATTTT.

V and J are TRBV19 and TRBJ1-6, with 8 bases that match TRBD1. CDR3 length: 18 residues. Looked up from germline, CDR1 is LNHDA and CDR2 is SQIVND (reference sequence). J gave up 1 base and V 9 bases, and 14 bases lay outside the gene matches. This CDR3 is CASTVSGGRGSYNSPLHF. The CDR3, as DNA: TGTGCCAGCACTGTCTCAGGGGGCAGGGGGTCCTATAATTCACCCCTCCACTTT.